These 20 T cell receptor beta chains were all obtained from the same sample, sequenced in a study of blood T cells in healthy people across ages. Using a J-beta primer mix together with a sample-barcoded 5' primer, a second PCR was run for roughly 6 to 12 cycles. TCRdb recomputed calls from the 5' RACE reads with MiXCR, one row per CDR3 protein. The top ten clones hold 20% to 25% of a sample with 700,000 to 950,000 distinct CDR3 sequences, approximately 43% of them seen once. Source material: blood. The receptors derive from a woman in her sixties or seventies in good health.

The CDR3 DNA follows: TGTGCCAGCAGCCAAAGACAGGGGGCGGGGAATGAGCAGTTCTTC. It translates to CASSQRQGAGNEQFF. The chain links TRBV3-1 to TRBJ2-1; TRBD1 matches at 10 bases. Germline V CDR1 and CDR2: LGHDT, YNNKEL (reference sequence). With V trimmed by 2 bases and J by 7 bases, 5 bases remained unmatched. The CDR3 runs 15 residues.

This clonotype was counted a few times. The J gene is TRBJ2-1, the V gene TRBV6-2 or TRBV6-3, with D maybe TRBD1 (6 bases). CDR1 is MNHEY and CDR2 is SVGEGT in the germline V gene. Trimming took off 0 bases at V and 9 bases at J, with 9 bases between the two ends. The CDR3 totals 13 residues. DNA for the CDR3: TGTGCCAGCAGTTACTCGAGCAGGGGTGAGCAGTTCTTC. This codes for CASSYSSRGEQFF.

Of note for this clonotype: A read error may account for a junction end that differs from germline. The J gene is TRBJ2-1, the V gene TRBV11-1; 11 nucleotides match TRBD2. CDR3 length equals 16 residues. From germline, CDR1 is SGHAT and CDR2 FQDESV (reference sequence). CDR3 nucleotides: TGTGCCAGCAGCTTACTAGCGGGAGGCTCCTACAATGAGGAGTTCTTC. It is translated as CASSLLAGGSYNEEFF.

The chain is built from TRBV20-1 and TRBJ1-2, with 9 bases lining up with TRBD1. Germline V gene lookup returns CDR1 DFQATT and CDR2 SNEGSKA (reference sequence). The CDR3 consists of 13 residues. V shed 5 bases, J shed 3 bases, and the junction held 4 bases outside the gene matches. CDR3 amino acids: CSALTGGDYGYTF. The DNA of the CDR3 is TGCAGTGCTTTAACAGGGGGCGACTATGGCTACACCTTC.

The rearrangement joins TRBV20-1 to TRBJ2-1, with 9 bases lining up with TRBD2. The germline V gene encodes CDR1 DFQATT and CDR2 SNEGSKA (reference sequence). V lost 3 bases, J lost 3 bases, and 6 bases stayed unmatched. CDR3 length equals 15 residues. The CDR3 DNA sequence: TGCAGTGCTAGGCTCCTAGCGGGGTTCTACAATGAGCAGTTCTTC. It translates to CSARLLAGFYNEQFF.

Notes on this clonotype: A much larger clone lies a single base off, so this may be a read error. The rearrangement links TRBV12-3 or TRBV12-4 to TRBJ2-4, with D hard to call. The J call may not be correct, given that the DNA end is closer to TRBJ2-7. The CDR3 totals 15 residues. DNA for the CDR3: TGTGCCAGCAGCTCTACCTCAATCCCGTCCTCCGAGCAGTACTTC. Its translation is CASSSTSIPSSEQYF.

The J gene is TRBJ2-3, the V gene TRBV5-1; 13 bases match TRBD2. With V trimmed by 4 bases and J by 3 bases, 8 bases remained unmatched. The germline V gene has CDR1 SGHRS and CDR2 YFSETQ. The CDR3 has 17 amino acids. This chain's CDR3 is CASSPWTSGSCTDTQYF. The CDR3 nucleotides read TGCGCCAGCAGCCCGTGGACTAGCGGGAGTTGTACAGATACGCAGTATTTT.

This clonotype was seen many times. The genes are TRBV28 and TRBJ2-7, with D hard to call. In germline, CDR1 is MDHEN, CDR2 SYDVKM. Trimming shortened V by 3 bases and J by 4 bases, and 7 bases separated the two germline ends. The CDR3 loop spans 12 amino acids. The CDR3, as DNA: TGTGCCAGCAGTTTCGGCGTATACGAGCAGTACTTC. Protein: CASSFGVYEQYF.

As regards this clonotype: Its ends do not fully match the called genes, so a read error is possible. The rearrangement joins TRBV6-6 to TRBJ2-7; 9 nucleotides agree with TRBD2. The CDR3 length is 14 residues. Looked up from germline, CDR1 is MNHNY and CDR2 is SVGAGI (reference sequence). CDR3 amino acids: CASRPSGAFYGQYF. The CDR3 DNA is TGTGCCAGCAGGCCTAGCGGGGCCTTCTACGGGCAGTACTTC.

The chain joins TRBV10-3 to TRBJ2-3; TRBD2 matches 7 bases. This CDR3 contains 16 residues. The germline V gene encodes CDR1 ENHRY and CDR2 SYGVKD. The J segment lost 4 bases and the V segment lost 4 bases, leaving 11 bases of the junction unmatched. The CDR3 loop reads CAISGRGSGTPDTQYF. For the CDR3, the DNA is TGTGCCATCAGTGGAAGGGGCAGCGGGACTCCAGATACGCAGTATTTT.

The chain carries TRBV7-2 and TRBJ2-3, with 14 bases lining up with TRBD2. With V trimmed by 2 bases and J by 5 bases, 6 bases remained unmatched. CDR1 and CDR2 (germline): SGHTA, FQGNSA. This CDR3 is built from 17 residues. The CDR3 coding sequence is TGTGCCAGCAGCTTATCTCCGGGACTAGCGGGAGTAGATACGCAGTATTTT. As protein: CASSLSPGLAGVDTQYF.

The chain combines TRBV3-1 with TRBJ2-7, with TRBD1 matching 10 bases. CDR1 is LGHDT, CDR2 YNNKEL, per germline (reference sequence). CDR3 length: 16 amino acids. After removal of 1 base from V and 0 bases from J, the junction contained 3 bases not matched to a gene. Here the CDR3 DNA reads TGTGCCAGCAGCCAAGGACAGGGGGCTGCCTCCTACGAGCAGTACTTC. This encodes CASSQGQGAASYEQYF.

This clonotype occurred a few times. V usage is TRBV7-9 and J usage is TRBJ2-7, with a possible D match to TRBD1 (6 bases). The V end was cut by 4 bases, the J end by 0 bases, with 7 bases between. The CDR3 has 13 residues. Germline-derived CDR1 and CDR2 are SEHNR and FQNEAQ (reference sequence). This chain's CDR3 is CASSWDNSYEQYF. As DNA, the CDR3 is TGTGCCAGCAGCTGGGACAACTCCTACGAGCAGTACTTC.

This clonotype came up many times. The CDR3 nucleotides read TGTGCCAGCAGCGTACTAGGTTCGGAGACCCAGTACTTC. Translated, it gives CASSVLGSETQYF. The J gene is TRBJ2-5, the V gene TRBV9; D unresolved. The V and J ends lost 1 base and 5 bases respectively, with 9 bases between them. The germline CDR1 and CDR2 sequences are SGDLS and YYNGEE. The CDR3 has 13 amino acids.

The chain has TRBV3-1 and TRBJ1-1, with 8 nucleotides matching TRBD1. Germline V gives CDR1 LGHDT, CDR2 YNNKEL (reference sequence). V shed 1 base, J shed 7 bases, and the junction held 14 bases outside the gene matches. CDR3 length: 17 amino acids. The CDR3 here is CASSQAHRTGSINEAFF. Written as DNA, the CDR3 is TGTGCCAGCAGCCAAGCTCACAGGACAGGGTCAATCAATGAAGCTTTCTTT.

The CDR3 region is CASSLGSSRADTQYF. In DNA, the CDR3 is TGTGCCAGCAGCTTAGGGTCCTCCCGGGCAGATACGCAGTATTTT. This rearrangement joins TRBV7-3 to TRBJ2-3; D remains ambiguous. Germline V CDR1 and CDR2: SGHTA, FQGTGA. V lost 2 bases, J lost 4 bases, and 13 bases lay in between. The CDR3 length is 15 residues.

This clonotype was counted a few times. The chain combines TRBV18 with TRBJ2-7, with D maybe TRBD1 (6 bases). Trimming pared 6 bases from V and 0 bases from J, leaving 12 bases between. CDR3 length: 14 amino acids. Germline V gives CDR1 KGHSH, CDR2 LQKENI. The CDR3, as DNA: TGTGCCAGCTCTCCCGACAGGAACTCCTACGAGCAGTACTTC. Protein: CASSPDRNSYEQYF.

The V call is TRBV12-3 or TRBV12-4, the J call TRBJ1-1, with TRBD1 matching over 8 bases. There are 16 residues in the CDR3. Trimming cost V 3 bases and J 0 bases; bases outside gene matches: 6. The CDR3 spells CASSFPRTGMNTEAFF. DNA for the CDR3: TGTGCCAGCAGTTTTCCTCGGACAGGGATGAACACTGAAGCTTTCTTT.

The chain combines TRBV6-1 with TRBJ1-5; maybe TRBD1 (5 bases). V lost 4 bases and J lost 0, with 16 bases in between. The length of the CDR3 is 17 residues. Germline-derived CDR1 and CDR2 are MNHNS and SASEGT. In DNA form, the CDR3 reads TGTGCCAGCAGTGCCGCGGGGGGTCCTTATAGCAATCAGCCCCAGCATTTT. This codes for CASSAAGGPYSNQPQHF.

This clonotype was observed a handful of times. The J gene is TRBJ1-5, the V gene TRBV25-1, with a possible D match to TRBD1 (6 bases). This CDR3 has 12 residues. The V gene lost 4 bases and the J gene lost 9 bases, with 10 bases spanning the gap. The germline CDR1 and CDR2 sequences are MGHDK and SYGVNS. CDR3 sequence: CASSVGHSPQHF. CDR3 nucleotides: TGTGCCAGCAGTGTGGGACACTCGCCCCAGCATTTT.